This T cell receptor beta chain was sequenced during a study of OX40 agonist ivuxolimab in advanced cancers. About the study as a whole: The costimulatory receptor OX40 (CD134) was targeted by ivuxolimab, a fully human IgG2 agonistic monoclonal antibody. Intravenous ivuxolimab was administered to patients every 2 weeks at six dose levels: 0.01, 0.1, 0.3, 1.5, 3 and 10 mg/kg. Of the roughly 51 dose-escalation patients, hepatocellular carcinoma was present in about 20, melanoma in approximately 15, renal cell carcinoma in 9 and head and neck cancer in 9. The dose-escalation cohort was about 83% male with a mean age of around 62 years, ranging from about 20 to 80. Prior anti-PD-1, anti-PD-L1 or anti-CTLA-4 therapy was permitted, and 35% to 40% of dose-escalation patients had received checkpoint inhibitors. Three dose-escalation patients achieved partial responses, one with hepatocellular carcinoma and two with cutaneous melanoma. The point of sequencing TCRbeta in the periphery was to test whether ivuxolimab changed TCR sequence diversity and drove clonal T-cell expansion. The paper covers the monotherapy dose-escalation part of the phase I ivuxolimab trial, which included N ≈ 52 patients. Study-wide findings and limitations: At doses of 0.1 to 3.0 mg/kg, clonal expansion of both CD4+ and CD8+ blood T cells was observed from baseline to week 6. The antigen specificity of the peripheral T cells that underwent clonal expansion was not determined. Low levels of normalized T-cell clonal expansion were also seen in some patients who did not respond. In the 0.1-3.0 mg/kg groups, partial responders were among the patients with the lowest normalized peripheral clonal expansion, particularly in CD8+ T cells. After ivuxolimab, more expanded clones were found on average in CD8+ T cells than in CD4+ T cells.

The trial excluded patients who had a history of autoimmune disease or were on systemic immunosuppression. Peripheral blood for TCR sequencing was collected from all dose cohorts at baseline, on cycle 4 day 1, and on cycle 7 day 1. The samples were taken from a phase I, first-in-human, multicenter, open-label dose-escalation trial of ivuxolimab. Adults with locally advanced or metastatic melanoma, renal cell carcinoma, hepatocellular carcinoma or head and neck squamous cell carcinoma were enrolled in the trial. Before TCR sequencing, CD4+ and CD8+ T cells were separately sorted from peripheral blood. V is clipped by 7 bases and J by 0 bases, and the sequence between their germline boundaries is 13 bases long. The germline V gene (reference sequence) specifies SEHNR as CDR1 and FQNEAQ as CDR2. The CDR3 numbers 15 residues from cysteine through phenylalanine. Only the CDR3 part of the read is kept: 45 bases, read in frame from the first base.

Genomic DNA was isolated from the sorted cells so that the TCRbeta CDR3 region could be sequenced. The immunoSEQ Assay was used for sequencing of TCRbeta CDR3 regions. TCRdb obtained this table from immuneACCESS and retained in-frame rearrangements with V and J assigned. These tables miss some clones; where compared with another copy, unresolved V genes account for less than half of the shortfall, and the remainder is unexplained. The sample data list 80,000 to 95,000 clones, and 75% to 95% of these were observed just once. The ten largest clones add up to 8% to 9.5% of the sample. This clone was picked up a small number of times. There is no known antigen for this receptor. Per-base qualities were not stored, and no clone one base away is much larger.

The receptor was derived from an adult with an advanced solid tumor such as melanoma, head and neck, liver or kidney cancer. This sample comprised CD4+ or CD8+ T cells sorted from blood, obtained in a trial of the OX40 agonist ivuxolimab. This receptor chain uses TRBV7-9 and TRBJ1-3; the D region possibly corresponds to TRBD1 (6 bases align). The CDR3 reads CASTYRESSGNTIYF. DNA sequence: TGTGCCAGCACCTACAGGGAGAGCTCTGGAAACACCATATATTTT.